This T cell receptor (beta chain) was retrieved from a study of OX40 agonist ivuxolimab in advanced cancers. In the study overall: Patients in dose escalation had liver, melanoma, kidney or head and neck cancers.

Study-level findings and limits: At 0.1 to 3.0 mg/kg and by week 6, CD4+ and CD8+ T cells in the blood had expanded clonally. Some nonresponders also had low normalized T-cell clonal expansion. Averaged across samples, CD8+ T cells carried more expanded clones than CD4+ did.

Notes on this clone: The antigen is undetermined.

The method was immunoSEQ multiplex PCR; TCRdb's version includes in-frame clones alone and lacks a portion of them. The sample records tens of thousands of clones, 65% to 85% being singletons. This receptor was obtained from an adult with an advanced solid tumor such as melanoma, head and neck, liver or kidney cancer. The sample consisted of CD4+ or CD8+ T cells sorted from blood, taken in a trial of the OX40 agonist ivuxolimab.

CDR3 protein: CASSLVTGGPKNIQYF. The CDR3 DNA reads TGTGCCAGCAGCTTAGTAACGGGGGGCCCCAAAAACATTCAGTACTTC. The V call is TRBV7-9, the J call TRBJ2-4, with TRBD2 as a possible D gene (7 bases). The ends were cut back, 1 base at V and 2 bases at J, with 12 bases in the middle. Germline CDR1 and CDR2: SEHNR and FQNEAQ (reference sequence). This CDR3 has 16 amino acids.